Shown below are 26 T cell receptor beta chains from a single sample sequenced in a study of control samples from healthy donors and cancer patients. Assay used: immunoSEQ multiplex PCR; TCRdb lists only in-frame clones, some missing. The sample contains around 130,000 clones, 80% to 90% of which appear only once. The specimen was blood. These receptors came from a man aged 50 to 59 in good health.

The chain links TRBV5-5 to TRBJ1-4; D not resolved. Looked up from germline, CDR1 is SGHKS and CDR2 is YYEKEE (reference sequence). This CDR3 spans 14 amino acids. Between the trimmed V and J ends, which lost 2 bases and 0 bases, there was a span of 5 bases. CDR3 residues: CASSLTATNEKLFF. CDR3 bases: TGTGCCAGCAGCTTAACAGCAACTAATGAAAAACTGTTTTTT.

CDR3 nucleotides: TGTGCCAGCAGCCCGCGACAGGGGGCGGGAGATACGCAGTATTTT. Translating it yields CASSPRQGAGDTQYF. The chain joins TRBV13 to TRBJ2-3, with TRBD1 matching 10 bases. This CDR3 has 15 residues. The ends lost 5 bases at V and 5 bases at J; junction bases unmatched: 7. Germline V lookup: CDR1 PRHDT, CDR2 FYEKMQ (reference sequence).

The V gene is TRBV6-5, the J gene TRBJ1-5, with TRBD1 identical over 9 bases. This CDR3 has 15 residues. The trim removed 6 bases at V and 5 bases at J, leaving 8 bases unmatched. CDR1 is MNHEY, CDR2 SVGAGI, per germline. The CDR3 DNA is TGTGCCAGCAGCTCGGACAGGGGATGGTATCAGCCCCAGCATTTT. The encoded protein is CASSSDRGWYQPQHF.

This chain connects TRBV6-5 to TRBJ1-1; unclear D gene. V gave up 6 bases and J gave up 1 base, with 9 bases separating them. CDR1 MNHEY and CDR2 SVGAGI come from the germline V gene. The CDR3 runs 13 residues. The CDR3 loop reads CASRKTENTEAFF. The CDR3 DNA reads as TGTGCCAGCAGAAAGACCGAGAACACTGAAGCTTTCTTT.

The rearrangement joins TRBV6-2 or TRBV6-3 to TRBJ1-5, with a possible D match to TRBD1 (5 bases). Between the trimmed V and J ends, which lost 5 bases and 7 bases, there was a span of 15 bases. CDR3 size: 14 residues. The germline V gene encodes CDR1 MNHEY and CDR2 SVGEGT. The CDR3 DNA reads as TGTGCCAGCAGTCGCGCCAGGGTCGACCAGCCCCAGCATTTT. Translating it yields CASSRARVDQPQHF.

The CDR3, as DNA: TGTGCCAGCAGCTCTAGGGCCAGGGTTGGCTACACCTTC. Amino acids: CASSSRARVGYTF. The gene calls are TRBV12-3 or TRBV12-4 and TRBJ1-2; possible D gene TRBD1, 5 bases. Trimming shortened V by 6 bases and J by 7 bases, and 15 bases separated the two germline ends. The CDR3 spans 13 residues.

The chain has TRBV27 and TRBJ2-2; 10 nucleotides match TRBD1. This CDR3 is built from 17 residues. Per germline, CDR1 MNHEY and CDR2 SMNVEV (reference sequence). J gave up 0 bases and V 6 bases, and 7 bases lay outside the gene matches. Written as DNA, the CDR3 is TGTGCCAGCAGGTCGGACAGGGGGATCGCGAACACCGGGGAGCTGTTTTTT. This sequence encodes CASRSDRGIANTGELFF.

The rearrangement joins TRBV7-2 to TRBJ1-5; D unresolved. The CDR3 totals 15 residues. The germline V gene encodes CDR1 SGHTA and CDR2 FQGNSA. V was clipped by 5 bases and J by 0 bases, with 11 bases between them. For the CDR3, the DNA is TGTGCCAGCAGCGGTGGTATGCATAGCAATCAGCCCCAGCATTTT. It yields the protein CASSGGMHSNQPQHF.

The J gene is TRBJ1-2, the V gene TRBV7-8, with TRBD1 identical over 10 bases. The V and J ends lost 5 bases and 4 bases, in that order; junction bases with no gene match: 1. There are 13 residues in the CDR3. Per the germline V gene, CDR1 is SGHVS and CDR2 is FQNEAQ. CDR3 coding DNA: TGTGCCAGCAGCGGGGACAGGGGCTATGGCTACACCTTC. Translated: CASSGDRGYGYTF.

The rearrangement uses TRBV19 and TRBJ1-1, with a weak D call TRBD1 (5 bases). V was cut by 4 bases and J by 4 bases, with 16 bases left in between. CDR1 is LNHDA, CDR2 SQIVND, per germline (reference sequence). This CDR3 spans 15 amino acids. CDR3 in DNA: TGTGCCAGTAGTAGTGCGGAGGGGCCGGGCACTGAAGCTTTCTTT. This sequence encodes CASSSAEGPGTEAFF.

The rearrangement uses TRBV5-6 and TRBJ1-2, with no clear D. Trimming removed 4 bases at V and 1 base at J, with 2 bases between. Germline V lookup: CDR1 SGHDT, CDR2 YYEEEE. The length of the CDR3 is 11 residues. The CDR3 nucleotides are TGTGCCAGCAGCATTAACTATGGCTACACCTTC. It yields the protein CASSINYGYTF.

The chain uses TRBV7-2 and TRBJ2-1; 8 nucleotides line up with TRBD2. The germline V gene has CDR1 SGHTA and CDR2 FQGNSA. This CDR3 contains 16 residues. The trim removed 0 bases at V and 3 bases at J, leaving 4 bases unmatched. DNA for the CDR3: TGTGCCAGCAGCTTAGCTGGGCGGGGGGTCTACAATGAGCAGTTCTTC. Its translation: CASSLAGRGVYNEQFF.

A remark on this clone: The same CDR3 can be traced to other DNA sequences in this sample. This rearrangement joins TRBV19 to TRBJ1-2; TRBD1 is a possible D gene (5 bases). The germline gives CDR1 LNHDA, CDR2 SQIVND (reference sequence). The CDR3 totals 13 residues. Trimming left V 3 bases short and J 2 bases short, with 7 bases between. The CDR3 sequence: CASSMGGNYGYTF. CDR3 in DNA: TGTGCCAGTAGTATGGGGGGAAACTATGGCTACACCTTC.

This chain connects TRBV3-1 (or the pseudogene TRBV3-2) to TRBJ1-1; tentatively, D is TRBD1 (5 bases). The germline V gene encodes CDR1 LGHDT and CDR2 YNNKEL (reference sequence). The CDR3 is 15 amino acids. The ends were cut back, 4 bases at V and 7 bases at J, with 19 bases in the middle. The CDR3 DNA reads TGTGCCAGCAGCCTTTCCCATAGACGGGACGGTGAAGCTTTCTTT. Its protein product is CASSLSHRRDGEAFF.

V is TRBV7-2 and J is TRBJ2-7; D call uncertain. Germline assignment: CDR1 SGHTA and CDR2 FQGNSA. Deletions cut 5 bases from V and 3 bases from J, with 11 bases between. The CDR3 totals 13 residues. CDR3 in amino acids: CASSHSSVYEQYF. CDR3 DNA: TGTGCCAGCAGCCACAGCTCAGTCTACGAGCAGTACTTC.

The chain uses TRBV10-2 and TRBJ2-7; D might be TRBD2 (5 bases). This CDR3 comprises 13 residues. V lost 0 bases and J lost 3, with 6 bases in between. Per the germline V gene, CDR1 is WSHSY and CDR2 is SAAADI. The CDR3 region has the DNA TGCGCCAGCAGTGAGTCCCGGGGCTACGAGCAGTACTTC. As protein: CASSESRGYEQYF.

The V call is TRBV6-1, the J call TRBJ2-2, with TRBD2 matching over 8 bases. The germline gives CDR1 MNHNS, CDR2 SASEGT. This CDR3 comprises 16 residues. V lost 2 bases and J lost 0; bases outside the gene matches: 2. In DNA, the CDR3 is TGTGCCAGCAGTGAACGGGGGGGCTCGAACACCGGGGAGCTGTTTTTT. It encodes CASSERGGSNTGELFF.

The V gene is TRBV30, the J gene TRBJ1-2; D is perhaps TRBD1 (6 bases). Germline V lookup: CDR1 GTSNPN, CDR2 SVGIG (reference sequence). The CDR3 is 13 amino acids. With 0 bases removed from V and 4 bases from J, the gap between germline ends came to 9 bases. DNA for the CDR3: TGTGCCTGGAGTGTATCAGGGGCCTATGGCTACACCTTC. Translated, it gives CAWSVSGAYGYTF.

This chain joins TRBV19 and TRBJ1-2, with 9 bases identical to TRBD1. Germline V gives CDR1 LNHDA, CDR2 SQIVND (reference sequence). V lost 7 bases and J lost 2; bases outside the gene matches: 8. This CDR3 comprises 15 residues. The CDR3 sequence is CASTNPGTGNYGYTF. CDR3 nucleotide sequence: TGTGCCAGTACTAACCCCGGGACAGGGAACTATGGCTACACCTTC.

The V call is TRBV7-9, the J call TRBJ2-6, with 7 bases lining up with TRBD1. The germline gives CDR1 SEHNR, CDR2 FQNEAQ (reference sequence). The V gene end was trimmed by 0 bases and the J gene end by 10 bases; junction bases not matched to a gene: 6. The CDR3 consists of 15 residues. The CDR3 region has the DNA TGTGCCAGCAGCTTAGCGGTGGGGGACAGAAACGTCCTGACTTTC. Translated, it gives CASSLAVGDRNVLTF.

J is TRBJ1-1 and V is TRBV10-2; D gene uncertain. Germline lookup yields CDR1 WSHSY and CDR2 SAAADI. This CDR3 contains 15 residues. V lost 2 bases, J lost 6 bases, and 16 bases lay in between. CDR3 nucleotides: TGCGCCAGCAGTGAGAACCGGAGGGCATCCCCTGAAGCTTTCTTT. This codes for CASSENRRASPEAFF.

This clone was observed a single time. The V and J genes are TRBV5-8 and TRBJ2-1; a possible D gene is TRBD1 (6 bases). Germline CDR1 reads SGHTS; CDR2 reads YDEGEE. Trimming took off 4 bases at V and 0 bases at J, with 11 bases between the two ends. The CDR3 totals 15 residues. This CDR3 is CASSPRGGSYNEQFF. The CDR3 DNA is TGTGCCAGCAGCCCCAGGGGTGGCTCCTACAATGAGCAGTTCTTC.

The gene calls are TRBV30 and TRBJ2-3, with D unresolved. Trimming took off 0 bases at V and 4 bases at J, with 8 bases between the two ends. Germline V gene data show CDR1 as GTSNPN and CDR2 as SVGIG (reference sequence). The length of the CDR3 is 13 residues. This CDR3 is CAWSVIFPDTQYF. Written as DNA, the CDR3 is TGTGCCTGGAGTGTAATTTTCCCAGATACGCAGTATTTT.

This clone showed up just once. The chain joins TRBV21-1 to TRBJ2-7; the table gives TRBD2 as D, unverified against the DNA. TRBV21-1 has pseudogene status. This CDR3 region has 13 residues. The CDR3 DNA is TGTGCCAGCAGCGGTACGGGGGGAGGTGAGCAGTACTTC. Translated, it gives CASSGTGGGEQYF.

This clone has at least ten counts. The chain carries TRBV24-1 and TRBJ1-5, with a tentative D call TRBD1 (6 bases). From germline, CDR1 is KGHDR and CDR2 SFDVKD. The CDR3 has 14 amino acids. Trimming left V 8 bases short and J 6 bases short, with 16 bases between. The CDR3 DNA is TGTGCCACCAAAGGGGCAGGGGAGAGTCAGCCCCAGCATTTT. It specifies CATKGAGESQPQHF.

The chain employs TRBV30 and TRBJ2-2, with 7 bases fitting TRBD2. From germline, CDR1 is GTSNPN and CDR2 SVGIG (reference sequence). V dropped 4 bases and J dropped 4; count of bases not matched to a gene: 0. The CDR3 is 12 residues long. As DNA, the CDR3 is TGTGCCTGGACGGGAGGCACCGGGGAGCTGTTTTTT. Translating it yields CAWTGGTGELFF.